This TCR beta chain was captured in a study of T cell changes during pregnancy in multiple sclerosis (dated by TCRdb to between 2018 and 2021). Turning to the overall study: The study examined how the T cell repertoire changed over the course of pregnancy in women with multiple sclerosis.

Libraries were prepared through the immunoSEQ multiplex PCR assay. This is the immuneACCESS table as TCRdb keeps it, with only in-frame sequences that have V and J called. A part of the clones is gone; compared with another copy, unresolved V genes explain less than half, and the rest is unexplained. This sample holds about 120,000 clones; over 85% were observed only once. Roughly 6.2% of the sample is held by the ten biggest clonotypes. Comment on this clone: No antigen is known for it. The input lacks base qualities; no much larger clone sits a single base away.

There are 14 amino acids in the CDR3, from cysteine to phenylalanine inclusive. The DNA shown is the 42-base CDR3, in frame from base 1. The V and J ends are trimmed by 5 bases and 2 bases, leaving 13 bases between them. CDR1 and CDR2 (SGHVS, FNYEAQ) derive from the germline V gene. The sequence is built from TRBV7-6 and TRBJ2-7; D gene: possibly TRBD1, on 5 matching bases. Sequences were derived from peripheral blood, sampled before pregnancy. This TCR was recovered from a female donor with multiple sclerosis, enrolled in a pregnancy study. The DNA sequence is given as TGTGCCAGCAGCCCCCGACAGAATACCTACGAGCAGTACTTC. The translation is CASSPRQNTYEQYF.